This T cell receptor beta chain was captured by sequencing in a study of cytomegalovirus exposure and HLA in healthy donors. The study's findings and limits: As was reported, the classifier diagnosed cytomegalovirus status with high specificity and sensitivity. The later analysis indicated that the majority of CMV-associated TCR beta chains appeared HLA-restricted. A later analysis associated 15,000 or so TCR beta sequences with HLA alleles at a 0.05 false discovery rate.

This clone was seen only a few times. The antigen is undetermined. Primers for the PCR totalled 60 Vbeta and 13 Jbeta. Some clones are missing from TCRdb's copy, which holds only in-frame ones; the method was immunoSEQ multiplex PCR. Of 95,000 to 100,000 clones in the sample, around 75% were seen once. The CDR3 is made up of 13 amino acids. V lost 10 bases to trimming and J lost 0 bases, with 12 bases between them. In germline, CDR1 is LNHDA, CDR2 SQIVND (reference sequence). This TCR derives from a man in his forties or fifties in good health and CMV-seronegative. This chain joins TRBV19 and TRBJ1-1; the D is unclear. Material: PBMCs. CDR3 bases: TGTGCCACCGCACAAGTTATGAACACTGAAGCTTTCTTT. The encoded protein is CATAQVMNTEAFF.